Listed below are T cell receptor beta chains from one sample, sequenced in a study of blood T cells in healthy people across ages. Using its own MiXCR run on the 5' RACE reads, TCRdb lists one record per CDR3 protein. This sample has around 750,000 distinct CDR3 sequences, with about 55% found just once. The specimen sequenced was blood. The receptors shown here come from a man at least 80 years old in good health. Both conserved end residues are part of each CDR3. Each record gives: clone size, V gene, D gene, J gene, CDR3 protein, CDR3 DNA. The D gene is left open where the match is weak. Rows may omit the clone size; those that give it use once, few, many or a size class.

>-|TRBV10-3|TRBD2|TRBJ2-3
CAISDRRASGNTDTQYF
TGTGCCATCAGCGACCGTAGGGCTAGCGGGAACACAGATACGCAGTATTTT
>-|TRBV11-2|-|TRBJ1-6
CASSPRGGNSPLHF
TGTGCCAGCAGCCCCCGTGGGGGTAATTCACCCCTCCACTTT
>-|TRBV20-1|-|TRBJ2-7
CSAPLYSYEQYF
TGCAGTGCCCCTTTGTACAGCTACGAGCAGTACTTC
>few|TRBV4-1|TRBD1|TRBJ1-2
CASSQVEGARNGYTF
TGCGCCAGCAGCCAAGTTGAGGGGGCTCGGAATGGCTACACCTTC
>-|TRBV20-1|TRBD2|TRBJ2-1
CSATVRPTSGRLYNEQFF
TGCAGTGCTACCGTTCGCCCGACTAGCGGGAGGCTCTACAATGAGCAGTTCTTC
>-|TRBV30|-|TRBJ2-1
CAWARLYNEQFF
TGTGCCTGGGCTAGACTGTACAATGAGCAGTTCTTC
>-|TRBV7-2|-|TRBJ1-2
CASSSGAVGNYGYTF
TGTGCCAGCAGCTCGGGGGCAGTTGGTAACTATGGCTACACCTTC
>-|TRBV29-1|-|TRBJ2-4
CSVTRLAKNIQYF
TGCAGCGTTACTAGACTAGCCAAAAACATTCAGTACTTC
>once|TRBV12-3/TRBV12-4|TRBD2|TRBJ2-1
CASSSSSGLAGGGRQFF
TGTGCCAGCAGTTCCTCCAGCGGTCTAGCGGGAGGGGGCCGTCAGTTCTTC
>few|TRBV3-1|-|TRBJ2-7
CASSQENYQTQYF
TGTGCCAGCAGCCAAGAGAACTACCAAACGCAGTACTTC
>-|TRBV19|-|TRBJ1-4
CASTEAGEKLFF
TGTGCCAGCACGGAGGCGGGTGAAAAACTGTTTTTT
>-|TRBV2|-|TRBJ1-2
CASRSGTHTIYGYTF
TGTGCCAGCCGCAGCGGGACACATACAATCTATGGCTACACCTTC
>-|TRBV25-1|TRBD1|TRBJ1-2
CASSESGIGGLYGYTF
TGTGCCAGCAGTGAATCAGGGATAGGGGGCCTCTATGGCTACACCTTC
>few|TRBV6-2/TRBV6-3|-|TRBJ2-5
CASSLGQLAYGETQYF
TGTGCCAGCAGTTTGGGTCAACTAGCATACGGAGAGACCCAGTACTTC
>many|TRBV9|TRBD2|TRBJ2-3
CASSVDLAGVTDTQYF
TGTGCCAGCAGCGTAGATCTAGCGGGGGTCACAGATACGCAGTATTTT
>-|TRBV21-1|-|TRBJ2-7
CASPLRPADSYEQYF
TGTGCCAGCCCCTTGCGACCAGCGGACTCCTACGAGCAGTACTTC
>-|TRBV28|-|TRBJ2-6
CASRATGSEANVLTF
TGTGCCAGCAGGGCAACAGGCTCTGAGGCCAACGTCCTGACTTTC
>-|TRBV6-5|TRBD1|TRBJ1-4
CASSPPGQGGVKLFF
TGTGCCAGCAGTCCGCCGGGACAGGGGGGTGTAAAACTGTTTTTT
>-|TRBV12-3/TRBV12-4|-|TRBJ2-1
CASSLGQAAEQFF
TGTGCCAGCAGTTTGGGGCAGGCAGCCGAGCAGTTCTTC
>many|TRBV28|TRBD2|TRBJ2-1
CASRRATSGSSRNEQFF
TGTGCCAGCAGACGTGCGACTAGCGGGAGTTCGCGGAATGAGCAGTTCTTC
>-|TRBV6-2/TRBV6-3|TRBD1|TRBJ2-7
CASSYRQGGYEQYF
TGTGCCAGCAGTTACCGACAGGGGGGATACGAGCAGTACTTC
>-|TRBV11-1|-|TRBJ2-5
CASSSQLAGYQETQYF
TGTGCCAGCAGCTCGCAATTGGCGGGGTACCAAGAGACCCAGTACTTC
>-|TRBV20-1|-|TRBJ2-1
CSARDGRLYSEQFF
TGCAGTGCTAGGGACGGACGACTGTACAGTGAGCAGTTCTTC
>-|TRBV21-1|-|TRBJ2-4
CASSKCTSGRKNIQYF
TGTGCCAGCAGCAAATGTACTAGCGGCAGGAAAAACATTCAGTACTTC
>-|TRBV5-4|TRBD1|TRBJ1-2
CASSYADRVNYGYTF
TGTGCCAGCAGCTACGCGGACAGGGTTAACTATGGCTACACCTTC
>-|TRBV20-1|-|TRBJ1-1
CSARRDTEAFF
TGCAGTGCTAGGAGAGACACTGAAGCTTTCTTT
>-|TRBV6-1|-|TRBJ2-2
CASSESRRSGELFF
TGTGCCAGCAGTGAATCGAGGAGATCCGGGGAGCTGTTTTTT
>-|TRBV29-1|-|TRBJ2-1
CSVEGGGGEQFF
TGCAGCGTTGAGGGGGGGGGCGGTGAGCAGTTCTTC
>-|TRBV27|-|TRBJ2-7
CASSLSGGSVPYEQYF
TGTGCCAGCAGTTTATCGGGGGGTAGCGTCCCTTACGAGCAGTACTTC
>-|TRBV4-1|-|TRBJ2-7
CASSQTGTTRVEQYF
TGCGCCAGCAGCCAGACCGGGACCACCCGAGTCGAGCAGTACTTC
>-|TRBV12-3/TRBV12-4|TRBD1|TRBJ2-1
CASSLGQGAKRQFF
TGTGCCAGCAGTTTGGGCCAGGGGGCAAAACGGCAGTTCTTC
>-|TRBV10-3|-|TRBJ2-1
CAISEYNEQFF
TGTGCCATCAGTGAATACAATGAGCAGTTCTTC
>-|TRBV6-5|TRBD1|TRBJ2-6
CASSMTGLGANVLTF
TGTGCCAGCAGTATGACAGGGTTGGGGGCCAACGTCCTGACTTTC
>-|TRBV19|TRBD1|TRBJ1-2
CASSIRGQLSYGYTF
TGTGCCAGTAGTATTCGGGGACAGCTCAGCTATGGCTACACCTTC
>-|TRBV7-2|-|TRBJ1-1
CASSLLGGTYTEAFF
TGTGCCAGCAGCTTACTCGGGGGCACCTACACTGAAGCTTTCTTT
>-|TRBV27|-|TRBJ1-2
CASSLSGIHGYTF
TGTGCCAGCAGTTTATCAGGGATCCATGGCTACACCTTC
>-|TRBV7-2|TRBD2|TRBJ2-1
CASSRASGTSYNEQFF
TGTGCCAGCAGTCGGGCTAGCGGGACCTCCTACAATGAGCAGTTCTTC
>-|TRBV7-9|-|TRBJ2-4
CASFLSGQNIQYF
TGTGCCAGCTTCCTAAGTGGGCAAAACATTCAGTACTTC
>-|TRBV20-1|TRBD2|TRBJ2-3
CSANPGLVGASDTQYF
TGCAGTGCCAATCCGGGACTAGTGGGAGCCTCAGATACGCAGTATTTT
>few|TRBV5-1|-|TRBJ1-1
CASSTTAFTEAFF
TGCGCCAGCAGCACGACAGCTTTCACTGAAGCTTTCTTT
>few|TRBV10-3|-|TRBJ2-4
CAIGRGQGNIQYF
TGTGCCATCGGGAGGGGGCAGGGAAACATTCAGTACTTC
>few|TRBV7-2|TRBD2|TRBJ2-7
CASSVLAGCYYEQYF
TGTGCCAGCAGCGTACTAGCGGGATGCTACTACGAGCAGTACTTC
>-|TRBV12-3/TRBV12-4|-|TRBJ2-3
CASSQTGTQYF
TGTGCCAGCAGCCAGACCGGTACGCAGTATTTT
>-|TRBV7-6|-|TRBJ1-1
CASSPVAHQTEAFF
TGTGCCAGCAGCCCAGTGGCACACCAGACTGAAGCTTTCTTT
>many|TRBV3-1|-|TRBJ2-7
CASSPWAGVPYEQYF
TGTGCCAGCAGCCCATGGGCAGGGGTCCCCTACGAGCAGTACTTC
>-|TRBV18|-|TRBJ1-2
CASSPPRSPNYGYTF
TGTGCCAGCTCACCACCCCGGTCCCCTAACTATGGCTACACCTTC
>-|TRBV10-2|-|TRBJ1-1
CASRPLGGQVNTEAFF
TGCGCCAGCCGCCCTTTGGGAGGACAAGTGAACACTGAAGCTTTCTTT
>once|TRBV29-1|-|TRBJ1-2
CSVLRGEGYGYTF
TGCAGCGTGCTCAGGGGAGAGGGCTATGGCTACACCTTC
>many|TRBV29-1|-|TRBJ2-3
CSAYMRDRYAYF
TGCAGCGCTTACATGCGAGACAGATACGCGTATTTT
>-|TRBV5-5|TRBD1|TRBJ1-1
CASNRKQGANTEAFF
TGTGCCAGCAACCGAAAACAGGGGGCGAACACTGAAGCTTTCTTT
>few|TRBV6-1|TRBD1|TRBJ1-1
CASSARQGLNTEAFF
TGTGCCAGCAGTGCCCGACAGGGGCTGAACACTGAAGCTTTCTTT
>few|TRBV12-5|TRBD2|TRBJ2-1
CASGLVRLATFF
TGTGCTAGTGGTTTGGTTCGACTAGCAACGTTCTTC
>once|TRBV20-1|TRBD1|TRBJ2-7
CSARAGTGPCEQYF
TGCAGTGCTAGAGCCGGGACAGGGCCCTGCGAGCAGTACTTC